This is a list of T cell receptor beta chains from one sample in a study of blood T cell repertoires in COVID-19. Only in-frame clones appear in the TCRdb table, and some are missing; sequencing was by immunoSEQ multiplex PCR. The sample yields approximately 300,000 clones, 85% seen once. Sequenced: PBMCs or T cells enriched from blood (not recorded which). The receptor set was obtained from a woman in her twenties or thirties who had been exposed to COVID-19. CDR3s include the opening cysteine and the closing phenylalanine or tryptophan. The order of the fields is V gene, J gene, clone size, D gene, CDR3 DNA, CDR3 protein. The D gene is left open where the match is weak. Clone size is given for some rows only: seen once, a few or many times, or a class if the clone is expanded.

TRBV18	TRBJ1-2	NA	NA	TGTGCCAGCTCACCATCGGACAGCTATGGCTACACCTTC	CASSPSDSYGYTF
TRBV12-3/TRBV12-4	TRBJ1-2	once	TRBD1	TGTGCCAGCAAACTGACAGGGAACTATGGCTACACCTTC	CASKLTGNYGYTF
TRBV4-1	TRBJ2-3	NA	TRBD1	TGCGCCAGCAGCCAGAACCACAGGGGGGAAACGCAGTATTTT	CASSQNHRGETQYF
TRBV30	TRBJ1-5	NA	TRBD1	TGTGCCTGGAGTGGCGGACAGGGGGAACAGCCCCAGCATTTT	CAWSGGQGEQPQHF
TRBV5-1	TRBJ2-3	NA	NA	TGCGCCAGCAGCCTACAGGCGCCCACAGATACGCAGTATTTT	CASSLQAPTDTQYF
TRBV3-1/TRBV3-2	TRBJ2-5	NA	NA	TGTGCCAGCAGCCAAGACACTAGGACCGGGACCCAGTACTTC	CASSQDTRTGTQYF
TRBV28	TRBJ1-5	NA	NA	TGTGCCAGCAGTTGGTACGGTAGCAATCAGCCCCAGCATTTT	CASSWYGSNQPQHF
TRBV7-3	TRBJ1-6	NA	NA	TGTGCCAGCAGACTTGAGGTGGGGGCTCCCCTCCACTTT	CASRLEVGAPLHF
TRBV30	TRBJ2-4	NA	TRBD1	TGTGCCTGGAGTTCGACAGGGGCCCTTTTGAGGGCCAAAAACATTCAGTACTTC	CAWSSTGALLRAKNIQYF
TRBV28	TRBJ2-2	NA	TRBD2	TGTGCCAGTAGCTCCCTAGCGGTGCAGACCGGGGAGCTGTTTTTT	CASSSLAVQTGELFF
TRBV28	TRBJ2-2	NA	NA	TGTGCCAGCAGTATAGACACCGGGGAGCTGTTTTTT	CASSIDTGELFF
TRBV19	TRBJ1-5	NA	NA	TGTGCCAGTAGCTCGTCTGGACAGCCCAATCAGCCCCAGCATTTT	CASSSSGQPNQPQHF
TRBV5-1	TRBJ2-1	NA	TRBD2	TGCGCCAGCAGCGTAAAAGGACTAGCGGGTTACAATGAGCAGTTCTTC	CASSVKGLAGYNEQFF
TRBV5-6	TRBJ1-1	NA	NA	TGTGCCAGCAGCTTGATTCGCGGGGGCTCGGGCACTGAAGCTTTCTTT	CASSLIRGGSGTEAFF
TRBV13	TRBJ2-4	NA	NA	TGTGCCAGCAGCCAAGGCAACAGTAAAAACATTCAGTACTTC	CASSQGNSKNIQYF
TRBV27	TRBJ2-3	NA	NA	TGTGCCAGCAGTTTATCGGCGGTTCCTAGCACAGATACGCAGTATTTT	CASSLSAVPSTDTQYF
TRBV4-1	TRBJ1-4	NA	TRBD1	TGCGCCAGCAGCCAAGAGGACAGGTGGGGGGAAAAACTGTTTTTT	CASSQEDRWGEKLFF
TRBV6-6	TRBJ1-2	NA	TRBD1	TGTGCCAGCAGTTACGCAGGGGGAACCTATGGCTACACCTTC	CASSYAGGTYGYTF
TRBV7-3	TRBJ2-1	once	TRBD2	TGTGCCAGCAGCTTAGGGCTAGCGGGAGGCAATGAGCAGTTCTTC	CASSLGLAGGNEQFF
TRBV25-1	TRBJ1-5	few	NA	TGTGCCAGCAGTGAAGTACAGAGCAATCAGCCCCAGCATTTT	CASSEVQSNQPQHF
TRBV20-1	TRBJ1-2	NA	NA	TGCAGTGCCAGGCCATCCTATGGCTACACCTTC	CSARPSYGYTF
TRBV12-5	TRBJ1-6	NA	NA	TGTGCTAGTGGTTTTCAGGACAACTCACCCCTCCACTTT	CASGFQDNSPLHF
TRBV25-1	TRBJ1-2	once	NA	TGTGCCAGCAGTGGAGAGGGTGGCTACACCTTC	CASSGEGGYTF
TRBV27	TRBJ1-4	once	NA	TGTGCCAGCAGTTTTGGAGGCGCTAATGAAAAACTGTTTTTT	CASSFGGANEKLFF
TRBV7-2	TRBJ2-7	NA	NA	TGTGCCAGCAGCTTAAGTCACAGCAGCACCTACGAGCAGTACTTC	CASSLSHSSTYEQYF
TRBV27	TRBJ1-1	NA	NA	TGTGCCAGCAGTTTATCCCCGACAGGAAGCACTGAAGCTTTCTTT	CASSLSPTGSTEAFF
TRBV28	TRBJ1-2	once	TRBD1	TGTGCCAGCAGTTTATCTTACAGGGGGGCTGGCTACACCTTC	CASSLSYRGAGYTF
TRBV28	TRBJ1-1	NA	NA	TGTGCCAGCAGCCAACGGGGGGCGAACACTGAAGCTTTCTTT	CASSQRGANTEAFF
TRBV5-1	TRBJ1-1	NA	TRBD1	TGCGCCAGCGGGCGACAGGGGGCAGACACTGAAGCTTTCTTT	CASGRQGADTEAFF
TRBV3-1/TRBV3-2	TRBJ1-2	NA	NA	TGTGCCAGCAGCCAAGAGGGCTGGGGCTACACCTTC	CASSQEGWGYTF
TRBV6-1	TRBJ1-4	NA	NA	TGTGCCAGCAGTGAAAGCGGATTCGGGCGTATTAATGAAAAACTGTTTTTT	CASSESGFGRINEKLFF
TRBV4-3	TRBJ1-2	many	NA	TGCGCCAGCAGCCAAGATATCGACAGGAGTTATGGCTACACCTTC	CASSQDIDRSYGYTF
TRBV27	TRBJ1-1	NA	TRBD1	TGTGCCAGCAGTTTAACAGGGGGCACTGAAGCTTTCTTT	CASSLTGGTEAFF
TRBV28	TRBJ1-6	NA	TRBD1	TGTGCCAGCAGTTCTCCGGGACAGGGGATCGATTCACCCCTCCACTTT	CASSSPGQGIDSPLHF
TRBV6-2/TRBV6-3	TRBJ1-3	NA	NA	TGTGCCAGCAGTTACGGCCAGGCTGGAAACACCATATATTTT	CASSYGQAGNTIYF
TRBV28	TRBJ1-2	NA	NA	TGTGCCAGCAGTTTACAGGGGAACTATGGCTACACCTTC	CASSLQGNYGYTF
TRBV6-5	TRBJ1-6	NA	NA	TGTGCCAGCATGGCCGGGGTCTCACCCCTCCACTTT	CASMAGVSPLHF
TRBV6-5	TRBJ1-5	once	NA	TGTGCCAGCACCACAGGGCACCAGCCCCAGCATTTT	CASTTGHQPQHF
TRBV7-9	TRBJ2-1	NA	TRBD2	TGTGCCAGCAGCTTGCGGAGCGGGAATCGGGTTGAGCAGTTCTTC	CASSLRSGNRVEQFF
TRBV18	TRBJ1-1	NA	TRBD1	TGTGCCAGCTCACTTGGACAGGGGGCGAACACTGAAGCTTTCTTT	CASSLGQGANTEAFF
TRBV5-4	TRBJ1-2	NA	NA	TGTGCCAGCAGCCTACCCGGGAGGGGGAACTATGGCTACACCTTC	CASSLPGRGNYGYTF
TRBV2	TRBJ1-4	NA	NA	TGTGCCAGCGCTTTGAGGGGGGGAGAAAAACTGTTTTTT	CASALRGGEKLFF
TRBV4-3	TRBJ2-2	NA	TRBD1	TGCGCCAGCAGCGCTGACAGGGGCAACACCGGGGAGCTGTTTTTT	CASSADRGNTGELFF
TRBV30	TRBJ2-5	NA	NA	TGTGCCTGGTCAAGGAGTGGTCATGAGACCCAGTACTTC	CAWSRSGHETQYF
TRBV25-1	TRBJ2-7	once	NA	TGTGCCAGCAGTGATCCGGGACACCAATCCTACGAGCAGTACTTC	CASSDPGHQSYEQYF
TRBV9	TRBJ2-5	NA	TRBD2	TGTGCCAGCAGCCTTCTTCTAGCGGCGGGGGAGACCCAGTACTTC	CASSLLLAAGETQYF
TRBV6-2/TRBV6-3	TRBJ2-2	once	NA	TGTGCCAGCAGCGCCCACCAGACAGCTTCGAACACCGGGGAGCTGTTTTTT	CASSAHQTASNTGELFF
TRBV27	TRBJ1-2	NA	TRBD1	TGTGCCAGCAGTTTCATAGGACAGGGAACTAACTATGGCTACACCTTC	CASSFIGQGTNYGYTF